This T cell receptor (beta chain) was identified during a study of T-cell memory formation after mild COVID-19. Study-wide points: Contracting clones from day 15 to 85 showed balanced CD4/CD8; later expanders favored CD4+. Contracting CD4+ clones were located mainly in CM and EM, and CD8+ clones in EMRA.

Germline trimming cut 1 base from V and 1 base from J; bases unmatched to any gene: 11. Germline CDR1 and CDR2: LNHNV and YYDKDF (reference sequence). CDR3 size: 18 residues. In the case of this clonotype: Its antigen is not known.

TCRdb analysed the 5' RACE reads with MiXCR anew, one entry per CDR3 protein. This sample carries hundreds of thousands of distinct CDR3 sequences, roughly 20% of them seen once, and the ten largest clones take approximately 8.4%. This TCR derives from an adult woman who had mild COVID-19 (a few samples of this study predate the infection). Cell type and time point are not known. The chain combines TRBV15 with TRBJ2-7; 9 positions match TRBD1. The sequenced sample consisted of PBMCs or a T cell subset sorted from them (not recorded which). CDR3 nucleotides: TGTGCCACCAGCAGAGTACCGAAAAGGGACAGGGAATCCTACGAGCAGTACTTC. Translated, it gives CATSRVPKRDRESYEQYF.